This T cell receptor beta chain was identified in a study of cytotoxic CD8 clonotypes in ibrutinib-treated CLL (dated by TCRdb to the early 2020s). With regard to the full study: In this cohort, 15 patients were treatment-naive and about ten were relapsed/refractory, while around 18 had unmutated IGHV. Partial responses were observed in some 24 patients and complete responses in 2; after a median follow-up of 68 months, remission was maintained in around 14 patients and progression was observed in approximately twelve. Response samples were taken after a median of roughly eleven months on treatment, ranging from about 6 to 40 months. Samples averaged roughly 260,000 productive templates and 80,000 to 100,000 productive rearrangements. Longitudinal samples were obtainable from about 30% of the roughly 90 participants in the trial. Cryopreserved peripheral blood mononuclear cells were obtained prior to treatment, at the time of response, and at either disease progression or sustained remission. All remission and progressive disease samples were collected while patients were still receiving ibrutinib. Paper-wide results and their limitations: Baseline clonality was found to be higher than that of age-matched healthy donors and was strongly correlated with circulating CD8+ T-cell counts. Public clonotypes were rare and either shrank or stayed stable during treatment, and the rise in clonality at ibrutinib response reflected expansion of private clonotypes. Lymph node repertoires were not examined, and the timing of sampling was not matched between patients in sustained remission and those whose disease progressed. An increase in clonality was observed at ibrutinib response, with clonality remaining stable during sustained remission and falling back toward baseline at progression.

A MiSeq instrument was used for deep resolution sequencing, which targeted depths ranging from 1 in 1 million up to 1 in 200,000 T cells, with coverage averaging 10x for each clonotype. The immunoSEQ hsTCRB Kit was used to generate TCR beta libraries. The authors processed their data as follows. ImmunoSEQ Data Assistant and ImmunoSEQ Analyzer were used for data analysis, and V, D and J genes were assigned according to IMGT definitions. Clonality was computed as one minus normalized Shannon entropy of productive rearrangement frequencies, ranging from 0 to 1. Only overrepresented clonotypes making up at least 0.05% of each patient's repertoire were included in the public clonotype analysis. Approximately 13 age-matched healthy donor repertoires from immuneACCESS served as clonality controls. The clones in this table, taken by TCRdb from immuneACCESS, are in-frame only. Not every clone is retained; where verified, under half of the shortfall comes from an unresolved V gene, and the cause of the rest is unknown. V, J and clone size are taken as reported in that table, and D and trimming were inferred from the DNA itself. For this sample there are 200,000 to 250,000 clones; 60% to 75% appear just once. About 16% of the sample belongs to the ten largest clones.

The germline V gene supplies CDR1 MNHEY and CDR2 SVGAGI. Trimming leaves V shorter by 2 bases and J shorter by 5 bases, with the junction holding 4 bases beyond the gene matches. The CDR3 measures 15 amino acids from cysteine to phenylalanine. CDR3 DNA is the only sequence kept; it has 45 bases, read in frame from the first base. In the case of this clone: Its specific antigen is unknown. Base qualities are not recorded, but no much larger clone differs from it by a single base.

Interpreted using the paper, the time point label stands for: approximately 25 months on ibrutinib. For TCR beta library preparation, roughly 2.1 micrograms of genomic DNA was extracted from cryopreserved PBMCs. Longitudinal blood samples from CLL patients on ibrutinib monotherapy underwent high-throughput TCR beta sequencing. The patients took part in an open-label, single-center phase 2 trial of ibrutinib monotherapy. The V and J genes are TRBV6-5 and TRBJ2-1; the central 9 bases match TRBD2. The receptor was derived from a human donor with chronic lymphocytic leukemia. Sample: PBMCs, taken after 24 months of ibrutinib treatment. The CDR3 sequence is CASSYRAGGNNEQFF. The bases read TGTGCCAGCAGTTACCGGGCGGGAGGGAACAATGAGCAGTTCTTC.